This is a list of T cell receptor beta chains from one sample in a study of blood T cell repertoires in COVID-19. Sequenced by immunoSEQ multiplex PCR; TCRdb stores in-frame clones only, minus some. The table has 310,000 or so clones, around 87% seen once; the top ten hold 2.2%. Sequences were obtained from peripheral blood. The receptors shown here come from a woman aged 45-60 years who had recovered from COVID-19. Both conserved end residues are part of each CDR3. The order of the fields is J gene, clone size, V gene, D gene, CDR3 length, CDR3 protein, CDR3 DNA. The D gene is left open where the match is weak. Size is stated for part of the rows, as once, few or many counts, or as a class when the clone is expanded.

TRBJ1-6 | few | TRBV5-1 | NA | 13 | CASSGDRYSPLHF | TGCGCCAGCAGCGGCGACAGGTATTCACCCCTCCACTTT
TRBJ2-7 | NA | TRBV7-2 | NA | 15 | CASSYDADRYYEQYF | TGTGCCAGCAGCTATGACGCGGACAGATACTACGAGCAGTACTTC
TRBJ1-3 | NA | TRBV9 | TRBD1 | 18 | CASSVEPTGGNSGNTIYF | TGTGCCAGCAGCGTAGAGCCGACAGGGGGGAACTCTGGAAACACCATATATTTT
TRBJ1-5 | NA | TRBV7-2 | NA | 14 | CASSFGRDNQPQHF | TGTGCCAGCAGCTTCGGGCGGGACAATCAGCCCCAGCATTTT
TRBJ2-2 | few | TRBV19 | TRBD1 | 15 | CASRPGQGKPGELFF | TGTGCCAGCCGACCGGGACAGGGGAAACCCGGGGAGCTGTTTTTT
TRBJ1-2 | once | TRBV30 | NA | 11 | CAWGYGSGYTF | TGTGCCTGGGGGTACGGTTCCGGCTACACCTTC
TRBJ1-1 | few | TRBV11-2 | TRBD1 | 14 | CASSSWTGDTEAFF | TGTGCCAGCAGCTCTTGGACAGGAGACACTGAAGCTTTCTTT
TRBJ2-3 | NA | TRBV5-6 | TRBD2 | 15 | CASSQLAGSTDTQYF | TGTGCCAGCAGCCAACTAGCGGGATCCACAGATACGCAGTATTTT
TRBJ1-2 | NA | TRBV27 | TRBD1 | 18 | CASSLRGPRDSYIYGYTF | TGTGCCAGCAGTTTAAGAGGGCCCCGGGACAGCTACATCTATGGCTACACCTTC
TRBJ2-1 | NA | TRBV7-3 | NA | 14 | CASSWDGSANEQFF | TGTGCCAGCAGCTGGGACGGGAGCGCAAATGAGCAGTTCTTC
TRBJ1-4 | NA | TRBV18 | TRBD1 | 16 | CASSPPTGTGGGKLFF | TGTGCCAGCTCACCACCGACCGGGACAGGGGGCGGAAAACTGTTTTTT
TRBJ2-2 | NA | TRBV5-1 | NA | 14 | CASAFAGNTGELFF | TGCGCCAGCGCATTCGCCGGGAACACCGGGGAGCTGTTTTTT
TRBJ2-1 | NA | TRBV7-2 | TRBD2 | 15 | CASRVGLASYNEQFF | TGTGCCAGCAGGGTCGGACTAGCGTCCTACAATGAGCAGTTCTTC
TRBJ2-1 | NA | TRBV5-1 | NA | 14 | CASSSETGIYEQFF | TGCGCCAGCAGCTCTGAAACAGGGATTTATGAGCAGTTCTTC
TRBJ1-5 | NA | TRBV27 | NA | 18 | CASSERTNRDFSNQPQHF | TGTGCCAGCAGCGAACGAACCAACCGGGACTTCAGCAATCAGCCCCAGCATTTT
TRBJ1-2 | NA | TRBV6-6 | TRBD1 | 14 | CASTLSGTVYGYTF | TGTGCCAGCACATTATCTGGGACAGTCTATGGCTACACCTTC
TRBJ1-2 | NA | TRBV28 | NA | 12 | CASSSGLEGYTF | TGTGCCAGCAGTTCAGGACTAGAGGGCTACACCTTC
TRBJ2-4 | NA | TRBV15 | TRBD2 | 17 | CATSNLLTSGAKNIQYF | TGTGCCACCAGCAACCTCTTGACTAGCGGAGCCAAAAACATTCAGTACTTC
TRBJ1-2 | once | TRBV5-1 | TRBD1 | 14 | CASSRGQGLSGYTF | TGCGCCAGCAGCAGAGGACAGGGACTTAGCGGCTACACCTTC
TRBJ1-3 | NA | TRBV9 | TRBD1 | 15 | CASSAHTGEGNTIYF | TGTGCCAGCAGCGCTCATACAGGGGAGGGAAACACCATATATTTT
TRBJ1-2 | NA | TRBV18 | TRBD1 | 13 | CASSPSGGDGYTF | TGTGCCAGCTCACCATCAGGGGGCGATGGCTACACCTTC
TRBJ1-5 | NA | TRBV7-9 | NA | 15 | CASSAGQYSNQPQHF | TGTGCCAGCAGCGCGGGGCAGTATAGCAATCAGCCCCAGCATTTT
TRBJ1-1 | NA | TRBV6-5 | TRBD1 | 14 | CASSSFQGDTEAFF | TGTGCCAGCAGTAGTTTTCAGGGGGACACTGAAGCTTTCTTT
TRBJ1-2 | NA | TRBV3-1/TRBV3-2 | NA | 12 | CASSADNYGYTF | TGTGCCAGCAGTGCAGATAACTATGGCTACACCTTC
TRBJ1-4 | NA | TRBV30 | NA | 13 | CAWTGSANEKLFF | TGTGCCTGGACGGGATCGGCTAATGAAAAACTGTTTTTT
TRBJ1-2 | NA | TRBV27 | TRBD1 | 16 | CASFSPYRGFSYGYTF | TGTGCCAGCTTCTCCCCATACAGGGGTTTTAGCTATGGCTACACCTTC
TRBJ1-5 | NA | TRBV7-8 | TRBD1 | 15 | CASSLQGYDDQPQHF | TGTGCCAGCAGCCTACAGGGGTATGATGATCAGCCCCAGCATTTT
TRBJ1-5 | few | TRBV29-1 | NA | 12 | CSVGEGSQPQHF | TGCAGCGTTGGAGAGGGGAGTCAGCCCCAGCATTTT
TRBJ1-2 | NA | TRBV5-6 | TRBD1 | 16 | CASSQRDRESVYGYTF | TGTGCCAGCAGCCAAAGGGACAGGGAATCGGTCTATGGCTACACCTTC
TRBJ1-2 | NA | TRBV11-2 | NA | 13 | CASSLAGFGGYTF | TGTGCCAGCAGCTTAGCGGGGTTCGGTGGCTACACCTTC
TRBJ2-3 | once | TRBV6-4 | NA | 15 | CATSTGFTVTDTQYF | TGTGCCACCTCAACGGGATTTACGGTCACAGATACGCAGTATTTT
TRBJ1-2 | NA | TRBV7-2 | NA | 13 | CASSLYRIDGYTF | TGTGCCAGCAGCTTGTACAGGATTGATGGCTACACCTTC
TRBJ2-6 | NA | TRBV28 | NA | 19 | CASGSYRGRGPSGANVLTF | TGTGCCAGCGGATCGTACAGGGGGAGGGGACCCTCTGGGGCCAACGTCCTGACTTTC
TRBJ1-1 | NA | TRBV4-3 | NA | 15 | CASSQVVAPGMGAFF | TGCGCCAGCAGCCAAGTCGTTGCTCCGGGGATGGGGGCTTTCTTT
TRBJ2-1 | NA | TRBV9 | TRBD1 | 14 | CASSVAKGADEQFF | TGTGCCAGCAGCGTAGCTAAGGGGGCGGATGAGCAGTTCTTC
TRBJ2-1 | NA | TRBV9 | NA | 17 | CASSVPLQGGSYNEQFF | TGTGCCAGCAGCGTACCCCTACAGGGTGGGTCCTACAATGAGCAGTTCTTC
TRBJ1-2 | NA | TRBV5-6 | NA | 12 | CASSLRGDGYTF | TGTGCCAGCAGCTTGCGGGGGGACGGCTACACCTTC
TRBJ1-5 | NA | TRBV6-5 | TRBD1 | 15 | CASSYSRGKNQPQHF | TGTGCCAGCAGTTACTCCAGGGGGAAAAATCAGCCCCAGCATTTT
TRBJ2-7 | NA | TRBV28 | NA | 13 | CASSLGVTYEQYF | TGTGCCAGCAGTTTGGGCGTTACCTACGAGCAGTACTTC
TRBJ1-5 | once | TRBV30 | NA | 14 | CAWGGTGFNQPQHF | TGTGCCTGGGGAGGGACGGGGTTCAATCAGCCCCAGCATTTT
TRBJ2-7 | NA | TRBV14 | NA | 20 | CASSHPRPGSVGQRPYEQYF | TGTGCCAGCAGCCATCCCCGGCCGGGTTCAGTAGGCCAAAGGCCATATGAGCAGTACTTC
TRBJ2-7 | NA | TRBV6-5 | NA | 13 | CASKLAGWSEQYF | TGTGCCAGCAAATTGGCGGGGTGGAGTGAGCAGTACTTC
TRBJ2-3 | NA | TRBV19 | TRBD1 | 17 | CASSILATGASTDTQYF | TGTGCCAGTAGTATACTAGCGACAGGGGCCAGCACAGATACGCAGTATTTT
TRBJ2-2 | NA | TRBV7-9 | NA | 12 | CASSVSTGELFF | TGTGCCAGCAGCGTCTCCACCGGGGAGCTGTTTTTT
TRBJ2-3 | NA | TRBV3-1/TRBV3-2 | TRBD2 | 18 | CASSQYERGGDSIDTQYF | TGTGCCAGCAGCCAATATGAGCGGGGGGGCGATTCTATAGATACGCAGTATTTT
TRBJ2-2 | NA | TRBV25-1 | NA | 13 | CASSDLVTGELFF | TGTGCCAGCAGTGATCTAGTAACCGGGGAGCTGTTTTTT
TRBJ1-1 | NA | TRBV7-3 | NA | 16 | CASSQQGPGMNTEAFF | TGTGCCAGCAGCCAACAGGGTCCCGGTATGAACACTGAAGCTTTCTTT
TRBJ2-7 | NA | TRBV28 | NA | 15 | CASSSQKTLLSEQYF | TGTGCCAGCAGTTCCCAAAAGACACTGCTAAGCGAGCAGTACTTC
TRBJ2-3 | NA | TRBV27 | TRBD2 | 12 | CASGNGLAGVRF | TGTGCCAGCGGAAACGGACTAGCGGGAGTGAGGTTT
TRBJ1-2 | NA | TRBV12-3/TRBV12-4 | NA | 11 | CASSPGTSGTF | TGTGCCAGCAGTCCGGGGACATCGGGGACCTTC
TRBJ2-5 | NA | TRBV6-6 | NA | 16 | CASRKNTGGASGTQYF | TGTGCCAGCAGAAAAAACACAGGGGGGGCCTCAGGGACCCAGTACTTC
TRBJ1-5 | NA | TRBV18 | NA | 15 | CASSPSRSINQPQHF | TGTGCCAGCTCACCATCGCGATCCATTAATCAGCCCCAGCATTTT
TRBJ2-7 | once | TRBV11-2 | NA | 16 | CASSLGSARPPYEQYF | TGTGCCAGCAGCTTAGGTTCGGCTAGGCCCCCCTACGAGCAGTACTTC
TRBJ1-4 | NA | TRBV19 | TRBD1 | 15 | CASSRGGTDNEKLFF | TGTGCCAGTAGCCGAGGCGGGACAGATAATGAAAAACTGTTTTTT
TRBJ1-2 | NA | TRBV28 | NA | 15 | CAVQGLGLTNYGYTF | TGTGCCGTACAAGGTCTCGGGTTGACTAACTATGGCTACACCTTC
TRBJ2-2 | once | TRBV28 | NA | 14 | CASSFPLNTGELFF | TGTGCCAGCAGTTTCCCACTGAACACCGGGGAGCTGTTTTTT